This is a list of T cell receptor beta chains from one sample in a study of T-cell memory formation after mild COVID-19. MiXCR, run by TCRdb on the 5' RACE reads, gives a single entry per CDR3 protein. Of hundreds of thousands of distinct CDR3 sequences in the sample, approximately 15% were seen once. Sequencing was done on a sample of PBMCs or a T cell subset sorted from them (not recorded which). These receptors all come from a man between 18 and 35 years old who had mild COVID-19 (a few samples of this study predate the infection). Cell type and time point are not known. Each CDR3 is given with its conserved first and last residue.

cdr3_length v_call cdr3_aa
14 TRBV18 CASSLGTVNYGYTF
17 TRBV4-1 CASSSGTNRPLTDTQHF
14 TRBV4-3 CASSQRRDYYGYTF
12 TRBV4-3 CASSQGATIQYF
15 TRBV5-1 CASSGGQGSRETQYF
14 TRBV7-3 CASSPTGLQETQYF
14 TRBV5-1 CASSLGPSGDTQYF
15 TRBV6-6 CASSYSEGIVQPQHF
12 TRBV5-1 CASSLTTGEAFF
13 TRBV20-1 CSAFGQGGQPQHF
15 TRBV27 CASRDWRGVYNEQFF
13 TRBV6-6 CASSYVSIETQYF
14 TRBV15 CATSRDRDQETQYF
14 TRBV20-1 CSAKRGPYQETQYF
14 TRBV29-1 CSVKENQGNQPQHF
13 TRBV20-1 CSARDLQQETQYF
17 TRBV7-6 CASSLGGSGGSYNEQFF
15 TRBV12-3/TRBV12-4 CASSSRTAAAYEQYF
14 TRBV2 CASSGLDRNSPLHF
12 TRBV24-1 CATSDIQETQYF
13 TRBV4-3 CARGGEGDSPLHF
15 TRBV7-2 CASSPTRTGSYGYTF
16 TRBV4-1 CASSQVERSSYNEQFF
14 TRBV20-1 CSARVVVGDTEAFF
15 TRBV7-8 CASSGGQGKTGELFF
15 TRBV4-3 CASSQVAGFNEKLFF
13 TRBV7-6 CASSLGLSYEQYF
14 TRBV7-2 CASSSRTGLETQYF
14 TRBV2 CASKLLASYNEQFF
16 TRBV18 CASSSPDRSSYNEQFF
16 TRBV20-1 CSAPIFVGAGTDTQYF
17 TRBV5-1 CASSLGSSAKRADTQYF
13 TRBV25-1 CASSPGVLGEQYF
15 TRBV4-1 CASSQGTTGSGGYTF
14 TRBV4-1 CASSQDPHSYEQYF
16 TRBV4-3 CASSGNRGTSTDTQYF
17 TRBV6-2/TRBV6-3 CASSYSISQRGTYEQYF
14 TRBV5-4 CASSVQGATDTQYF
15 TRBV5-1 CASSPGTGMNTEAFF